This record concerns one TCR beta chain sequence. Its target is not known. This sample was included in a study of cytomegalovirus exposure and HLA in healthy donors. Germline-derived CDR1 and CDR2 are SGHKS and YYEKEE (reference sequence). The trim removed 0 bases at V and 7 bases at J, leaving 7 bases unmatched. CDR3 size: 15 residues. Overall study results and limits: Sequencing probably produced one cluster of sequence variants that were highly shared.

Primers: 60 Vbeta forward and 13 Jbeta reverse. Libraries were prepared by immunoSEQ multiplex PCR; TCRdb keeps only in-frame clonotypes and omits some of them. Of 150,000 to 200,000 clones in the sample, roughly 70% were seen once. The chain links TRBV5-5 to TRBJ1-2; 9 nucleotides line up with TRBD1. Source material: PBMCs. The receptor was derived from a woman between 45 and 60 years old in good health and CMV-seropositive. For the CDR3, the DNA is TGTGCCAGCAGCTTGGGGGGACAGGGCGCGGCTGGCTACACCTTC. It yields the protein CASSLGGQGAAGYTF.